This T cell receptor beta chain was retrieved from a study of T cell changes during pregnancy in multiple sclerosis. Repertoires were generated with immunoSEQ multiplex PCR, while TCRdb's copy carries only in-frame clones and drops some. This sample has 40,000 to 55,000 clones, with 80% to 90% found just once. V was clipped by 5 bases and J by 3 bases, with 12 bases between them. Germline lookup yields CDR1 SNHLY and CDR2 FYNNEI. The length of the CDR3 is 14 residues. The V gene is TRBV2, the J gene TRBJ2-3; tentatively, D is TRBD2 (5 bases). Material: CD8+ T cells from peripheral blood mononuclear cells, obtained in the second trimester of pregnancy. The source of this sequence is a female donor with multiple sclerosis, enrolled in a pregnancy study. This CDR3 reads CASSLRWETDTQYF. CDR3 coding DNA: TGTGCCAGCAGTTTGAGATGGGAGACAGATACGCAGTATTTT.